This T cell receptor (beta chain) was recovered during a study of shared clonotypes between healthy human individuals. At deep level, the assay was performed. Assay: immunoSEQ multiplex PCR; the TCRdb copy retains only in-frame clones and omits some. The repertoire holds 450,000 to 500,000 clones, about 78% seen once, with around 12% in the top ten. This clone was seen only once. V lost 2 bases to trimming and J lost 3 bases, with 8 bases between them. The CDR3 is 14 residues long. Germline CDR1 and CDR2: MNHNS and SASEGT. The material sequenced was PBMCs. The receptor's source is a woman in her thirties or forties in good health. Some clones in this sample may be carry-over from other donors' samples. The rearrangement links TRBV6-1 to TRBJ2-1; perhaps TRBD1 as D (5 bases). This CDR3 reads CASSERDSYNEQFF. The DNA for the CDR3 is TGTGCCAGCAGTGAACGTGACAGCTACAATGAGCAGTTCTTC.